These T cell receptor beta chains were read from a single sample in a study of blood T cell repertoires in COVID-19. Clones were sequenced by immunoSEQ multiplex PCR, and TCRdb holds only the in-frame ones, with some missing. The data hold over 25,000 clones, with roughly 85% observed a single time. The sample was peripheral blood. Receptors originate from a human donor in a cohort sampled during active COVID-19. CDR3s include the opening cysteine and the closing phenylalanine or tryptophan. A D gene is named only where the DNA matches it firmly. Expanded clones are given a class, and other clones once, few, many or no size at all.

abundance: .; v_gene: TRBV6-6; j_gene: TRBJ1-2; d_gene: TRBD1; CDR3nt: TGTGCCAGCAGTTACTCCCAGGGGGCTAACTATGGCTACACCTTC; CDR3aa: CASSYSQGANYGYTF
abundance: .; v_gene: TRBV5-8; j_gene: TRBJ1-1; d_gene: .; CDR3nt: TGTGCCAGCAGCTTCCGGGACATCCTCAACACTGAAGCTTTCTTT; CDR3aa: CASSFRDILNTEAFF
abundance: .; v_gene: TRBV11-2; j_gene: TRBJ2-1; d_gene: TRBD2; CDR3nt: TGTGCCAGCAGCCCCTGGGGGGGGACGGGGAATGAGCAGTTCTTC; CDR3aa: CASSPWGGTGNEQFF
abundance: .; v_gene: TRBV5-1; j_gene: TRBJ2-1; d_gene: TRBD1; CDR3nt: TGCGCCAGCAGCTTGGCAGGGGGCATCTACAATGAGCAGTTCTTC; CDR3aa: CASSLAGGIYNEQFF
abundance: .; v_gene: TRBV19; j_gene: TRBJ2-7; d_gene: .; CDR3nt: TGTGCCAGTAGTATTTCCCCAAACGAGCAGTACTTC; CDR3aa: CASSISPNEQYF
abundance: .; v_gene: TRBV5-1; j_gene: TRBJ2-2; d_gene: .; CDR3nt: TGCGCCAGCAGCCCCTCGTCGGGGAACACCGGGGAGCTGTTTTTT; CDR3aa: CASSPSSGNTGELFF
abundance: .; v_gene: TRBV27; j_gene: TRBJ2-1; d_gene: .; CDR3nt: TGTGCCAGCAGTTCCCTAGACTACAATGAGCAGTTCTTC; CDR3aa: CASSSLDYNEQFF
abundance: .; v_gene: TRBV28; j_gene: TRBJ1-2; d_gene: TRBD1; CDR3nt: TGTGCCAGCAGGCGAACAGGGGGCTCCTATGGCTACACCTTC; CDR3aa: CASRRTGGSYGYTF
abundance: once; v_gene: TRBV6-5; j_gene: TRBJ1-5; d_gene: TRBD1; CDR3nt: TGTGCCAGCAGTTACGGGACAGGGGGCGAGGAGCCCCAGCATTTT; CDR3aa: CASSYGTGGEEPQHF
abundance: .; v_gene: TRBV5-1; j_gene: TRBJ1-2; d_gene: TRBD1; CDR3nt: TGCGCCAGCAGCTGGGGGACAGACGGCTACACCTTC; CDR3aa: CASSWGTDGYTF
abundance: .; v_gene: TRBV27; j_gene: TRBJ2-3; d_gene: .; CDR3nt: TGTGCCAGCAGTTGGAGAGGGATGGCGGGGGATACGCAGTATTTT; CDR3aa: CASSWRGMAGDTQYF
abundance: .; v_gene: TRBV3-1/TRBV3-2; j_gene: TRBJ2-4; d_gene: TRBD2; CDR3nt: TGTGCCAGCAGCCGCGGGAGCGGTTCGGAGCCACTGTACTTC; CDR3aa: CASSRGSGSEPLYF
abundance: .; v_gene: TRBV27; j_gene: TRBJ1-6; d_gene: TRBD1; CDR3nt: TGTGCCAGCAGAAACCTGGACAGGCAGGGGGGCCCCCTCCACTTT; CDR3aa: CASRNLDRQGGPLHF
abundance: .; v_gene: TRBV12-5; j_gene: TRBJ1-1; d_gene: .; CDR3nt: TGTGCTAGTGGTTTGGTACTCGGGGGGCGCGGGACTGAAGCTTTCTTT; CDR3aa: CASGLVLGGRGTEAFF
abundance: .; v_gene: TRBV10-1; j_gene: TRBJ1-3; d_gene: TRBD1; CDR3nt: TGCGCCAGCACCCTGGACAGGGCTTATGGCTCTGGAAACACCATATATTTT; CDR3aa: CASTLDRAYGSGNTIYF
abundance: .; v_gene: TRBV10-3; j_gene: TRBJ1-6; d_gene: .; CDR3nt: TGTGCCATCAGTGTTGGGAGCTCCTATAATTCACCCCTCCACTTT; CDR3aa: CAISVGSSYNSPLHF
abundance: once; v_gene: TRBV10-3; j_gene: TRBJ2-3; d_gene: TRBD1; CDR3nt: TGTGCCATCAGTGGCCTTCTGACTTCTAGGGGGCGCCCAGATACGCAGTATTTT; CDR3aa: CAISGLLTSRGRPDTQYF
abundance: .; v_gene: TRBV19; j_gene: TRBJ1-5; d_gene: .; CDR3nt: TGTGCCAGTAGCGAGGACTGGAGAAAGGTGGGCAATCAGCCCCAGCATTTT; CDR3aa: CASSEDWRKVGNQPQHF
abundance: .; v_gene: TRBV30; j_gene: TRBJ1-1; d_gene: .; CDR3nt: TGTGCCTGGAGTGCTCTTCAGATAAACACTGAAGCTTTCTTT; CDR3aa: CAWSALQINTEAFF
abundance: .; v_gene: TRBV5-1; j_gene: TRBJ2-5; d_gene: TRBD1; CDR3nt: TGCGCCAGCAGCTTGGGGTCAAGACAGGGGTTCGAGACCCAGTACTTC; CDR3aa: CASSLGSRQGFETQYF
abundance: .; v_gene: TRBV6-4; j_gene: TRBJ2-1; d_gene: .; CDR3nt: TGTGCCAGCAGCCCTCTAAGATTCGGGGATTATTTCGGCTCCTACAATGAGCAGTTCTTC; CDR3aa: CASSPLRFGDYFGSYNEQFF
abundance: .; v_gene: TRBV6-5; j_gene: TRBJ2-1; d_gene: .; CDR3nt: TGTGCCAGCACGCGGTCCTACAATGAGCAGTTCTTC; CDR3aa: CASTRSYNEQFF
abundance: .; v_gene: TRBV7-9; j_gene: TRBJ2-7; d_gene: TRBD2; CDR3nt: TGTGCCAGCAGCGTTAGCGGGGGGCCTACCTACGAGCAGTACTTC; CDR3aa: CASSVSGGPTYEQYF
abundance: .; v_gene: TRBV12-3/TRBV12-4; j_gene: TRBJ1-1; d_gene: .; CDR3nt: TGTGCCAGCAGTTCGATCCAGGGGACTGAAGCTTTCTTT; CDR3aa: CASSSIQGTEAFF
abundance: .; v_gene: TRBV5-1; j_gene: TRBJ1-3; d_gene: .; CDR3nt: TGCGCCAGCAGCTTATCGGGGTCGGGAAACACCATATATTTT; CDR3aa: CASSLSGSGNTIYF
abundance: .; v_gene: TRBV9; j_gene: TRBJ2-2; d_gene: TRBD2; CDR3nt: TGTGCCAGCAGCGCCCGGACTAGCTATCGCACCGGGGAGCTGTTTTTT; CDR3aa: CASSARTSYRTGELFF
abundance: .; v_gene: TRBV5-5; j_gene: TRBJ2-6; d_gene: .; CDR3nt: TGTGCCAGCAGCTTGGGCGGTGGAGGGGCCAACGTCCTGACTTTC; CDR3aa: CASSLGGGGANVLTF
abundance: .; v_gene: TRBV19; j_gene: TRBJ1-1; d_gene: TRBD1; CDR3nt: TGTGCCAGTAGGCTCCTTGAGACAGGGCATGAAGCTTTCTTT; CDR3aa: CASRLLETGHEAFF
abundance: .; v_gene: TRBV4-3; j_gene: TRBJ1-1; d_gene: .; CDR3nt: TGCGCCAGCAGCCAAGATCCGGGAGGGAACACTGAAGCTTTCTTT; CDR3aa: CASSQDPGGNTEAFF
abundance: .; v_gene: TRBV6-5; j_gene: TRBJ1-1; d_gene: .; CDR3nt: TGTGCCAGCAGTTACTCGAACAACCAGGGGACTGAAGCTTTCTTT; CDR3aa: CASSYSNNQGTEAFF
abundance: .; v_gene: TRBV27; j_gene: TRBJ2-5; d_gene: TRBD2; CDR3nt: TGTGCCAGCACCGCGGGGGACGGGGTCCGGACCCAGTACTTC; CDR3aa: CASTAGDGVRTQYF
abundance: once; v_gene: TRBV30; j_gene: TRBJ1-1; d_gene: .; CDR3nt: TGTGCCTGGAGTGTACGAAGGGGCGTCGGGAACACTGAAGCTTTCTTT; CDR3aa: CAWSVRRGVGNTEAFF
abundance: .; v_gene: TRBV29-1; j_gene: TRBJ1-2; d_gene: .; CDR3nt: TGCAGCGTTGAAAGGGAGCAGGCTGGCTACACCTTC; CDR3aa: CSVEREQAGYTF
abundance: once; v_gene: TRBV6-2/TRBV6-3; j_gene: TRBJ2-1; d_gene: .; CDR3nt: TGTGCCAGCAGTGGAGTGTACAATGAGCAGTTCTTC; CDR3aa: CASSGVYNEQFF
abundance: .; v_gene: TRBV4-2; j_gene: TRBJ2-1; d_gene: TRBD2; CDR3nt: TGTGCCAGCAGCCAAGCTACTAGCGGGGGGGCTTACAATGAGCAGTTCTTC; CDR3aa: CASSQATSGGAYNEQFF
abundance: .; v_gene: TRBV18; j_gene: TRBJ1-1; d_gene: .; CDR3nt: TGTGCCAGCTCCCGGGGACAAGAAGCTTTCTTT; CDR3aa: CASSRGQEAFF
abundance: .; v_gene: TRBV30; j_gene: TRBJ1-1; d_gene: .; CDR3nt: TGTGCCTGGAGTGGTATAGGGAGAGCTGAAGCTTTCTTT; CDR3aa: CAWSGIGRAEAFF
abundance: .; v_gene: TRBV27; j_gene: TRBJ2-1; d_gene: TRBD1; CDR3nt: TGTGCCAGCAAACGACAGGGGGCTTACAATGAGCAGTTCTTC; CDR3aa: CASKRQGAYNEQFF
abundance: .; v_gene: TRBV7-6; j_gene: TRBJ2-7; d_gene: .; CDR3nt: TGTGCCAGCAGCTTAGAGGGGGCGGGGGAGCAGTACTTC; CDR3aa: CASSLEGAGEQYF
abundance: .; v_gene: TRBV5-8; j_gene: TRBJ1-1; d_gene: TRBD1; CDR3nt: TGTGCCAGCAATAGGGGGCTTGGCGCGAACACTGAAGCTTTCTTT; CDR3aa: CASNRGLGANTEAFF
abundance: .; v_gene: TRBV3-1/TRBV3-2; j_gene: TRBJ2-2; d_gene: TRBD1; CDR3nt: TGTGCCAGCAGCCGGTACCGGGACAGGGCGAACACCGGGGAGCTGTTTTTT; CDR3aa: CASSRYRDRANTGELFF
abundance: once; v_gene: TRBV30; j_gene: TRBJ1-1; d_gene: TRBD1; CDR3nt: TGTGCCTGGGACAGGGGCCTATTGAACACTGAAGCTTTCTTT; CDR3aa: CAWDRGLLNTEAFF
abundance: .; v_gene: TRBV7-2; j_gene: TRBJ2-5; d_gene: TRBD2; CDR3nt: TGTGCCAGCAGCTTAGATCGGACTAGAGAGACCCAGTACTTC; CDR3aa: CASSLDRTRETQYF
abundance: medium-sized; v_gene: TRBV30; j_gene: TRBJ2-7; d_gene: TRBD2; CDR3nt: TGTGCCTGGAGTCAAGACAGCGGGGGAGGGGTCTACGAGCAGTACTTC; CDR3aa: CAWSQDSGGGVYEQYF
abundance: .; v_gene: TRBV28; j_gene: TRBJ2-3; d_gene: .; CDR3nt: TGTGCCATACAGGGTGTCGGGCAGTATTTT; CDR3aa: CAIQGVGQYF
abundance: .; v_gene: TRBV6-5; j_gene: TRBJ1-3; d_gene: .; CDR3nt: TGTGCCAGCAGTTACTCGGTCAGCTCTGGAAACACCATATATTTT; CDR3aa: CASSYSVSSGNTIYF
abundance: .; v_gene: TRBV30; j_gene: TRBJ2-3; d_gene: .; CDR3nt: TGTGCCTGGAGTTGGGGGGGCCCCACAGATACGCAGTATTTT; CDR3aa: CAWSWGGPTDTQYF
abundance: .; v_gene: TRBV21-1; j_gene: TRBJ2-1; d_gene: .; CDR3nt: TGTGCCAGCAGCAAAGGAGGGGGCGATGAGCAGTTCTTC; CDR3aa: CASSKGGGDEQFF
abundance: .; v_gene: TRBV28; j_gene: TRBJ1-2; d_gene: .; CDR3nt: TGTGCCAGCAGGAGAGGCGGTGTGGGTGGCTACACCTTC; CDR3aa: CASRRGGVGGYTF
abundance: .; v_gene: TRBV3-1/TRBV3-2; j_gene: TRBJ1-2; d_gene: .; CDR3nt: TGTGCCAGCAGCCGGGGGGGGCCCTATGGCTACACCTTC; CDR3aa: CASSRGGPYGYTF
abundance: .; v_gene: TRBV28; j_gene: TRBJ1-3; d_gene: .; CDR3nt: TGTGCCAGCACCTCCCGGGGTACCGGAAACACCATATATTTT; CDR3aa: CASTSRGTGNTIYF
abundance: .; v_gene: TRBV19; j_gene: TRBJ2-2; d_gene: TRBD1; CDR3nt: TGTGCCAGTAGCAGGACAGGGTTAACCGGGGAGCTGTTTTTT; CDR3aa: CASSRTGLTGELFF
abundance: once; v_gene: TRBV6-1; j_gene: TRBJ1-5; d_gene: .; CDR3nt: TGTGCCAGCAGTGAAGGCCCGCAGGGAATGCCCCAGCATTTT; CDR3aa: CASSEGPQGMPQHF
abundance: .; v_gene: TRBV23-1; j_gene: TRBJ2-7; d_gene: .; CDR3nt: TGCGCCAGCAGTCAATGGAGGGGAGCTTACGAGCAGTACTTC; CDR3aa: CASSQWRGAYEQYF
abundance: .; v_gene: TRBV11-2; j_gene: TRBJ2-5; d_gene: .; CDR3nt: TGTGCCAGCAGCTTAGGGATCCGGGATACTCAAGAGACCCAGTACTTC; CDR3aa: CASSLGIRDTQETQYF
abundance: .; v_gene: TRBV19; j_gene: TRBJ1-1; d_gene: TRBD1; CDR3nt: TGTGCCAGTAGCTACAGGGGAAGTTTGACTGAAGCTTTCTTT; CDR3aa: CASSYRGSLTEAFF